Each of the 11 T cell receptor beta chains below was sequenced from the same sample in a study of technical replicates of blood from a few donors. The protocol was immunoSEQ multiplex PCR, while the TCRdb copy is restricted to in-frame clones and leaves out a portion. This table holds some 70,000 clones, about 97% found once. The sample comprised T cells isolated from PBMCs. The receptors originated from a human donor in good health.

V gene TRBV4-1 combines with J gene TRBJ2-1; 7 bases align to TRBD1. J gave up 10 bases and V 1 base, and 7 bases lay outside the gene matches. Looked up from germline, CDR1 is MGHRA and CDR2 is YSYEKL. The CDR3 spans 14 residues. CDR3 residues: CASSQVWTGKEQFF. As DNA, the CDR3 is TGCGCCAGCAGCCAAGTTTGGACAGGCAAGGAGCAGTTCTTC.

The chain's CDR3 is CASTPGLAESYEQYF. The CDR3 region has the DNA TGTGCCAGCACCCCGGGACTAGCGGAGTCCTACGAGCAGTACTTC. This chain joins TRBV7-2 and TRBJ2-7; 11 bases line up with TRBD2. The CDR3 covers 15 residues. The germline V gene encodes CDR1 SGHTA and CDR2 FQGNSA. The V segment lost 7 bases and the J segment 1 base; nucleotides outside the gene matches: 6. Full variable domain (rest looked up from reference TRBV7-2 and TRBJ2-7): GAGVSQSPSNKVTEKGKDVELRCDPISGHTALYWYRQSLGQGLEFLIYFQGNSAPDKSGLPSDRFSAERTGGSVSTLTIQRTQQEDSAVYLCASTPGLAESYEQYFGPGTRLTVT.

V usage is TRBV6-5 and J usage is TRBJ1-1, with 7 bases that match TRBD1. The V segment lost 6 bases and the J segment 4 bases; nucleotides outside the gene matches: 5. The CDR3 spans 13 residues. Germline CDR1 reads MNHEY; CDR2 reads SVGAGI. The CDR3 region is CASRQGLGTEAFF. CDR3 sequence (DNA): TGTGCCAGCAGACAGGGGCTGGGCACTGAAGCTTTCTTT.

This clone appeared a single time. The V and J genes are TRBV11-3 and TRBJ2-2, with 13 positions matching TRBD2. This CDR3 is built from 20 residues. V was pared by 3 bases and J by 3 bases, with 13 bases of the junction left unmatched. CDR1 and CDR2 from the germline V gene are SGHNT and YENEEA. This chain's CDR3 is CASSFRIGTSGMADTGELFF. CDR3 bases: TGTGCCAGCAGCTTCCGGATAGGGACTAGCGGGATGGCGGACACCGGGGAGCTGTTTTTT.

The CDR3 DNA reads TGTGCCAGCAGTGACTCGTTTAGCGGGACCAGTCATGAGGGGAATGAGCAGTTCTTC. It yields the protein CASSDSFSGTSHEGNEQFF. V usage is TRBV6-4 and J usage is TRBJ2-1; 8 bases line up with TRBD2. The germline V gene has CDR1 MRHNA and CDR2 SNTAGT. The CDR3 runs 19 residues. Trimming removed 0 bases from V and 7 bases from J; junction bases left unmatched: 17.

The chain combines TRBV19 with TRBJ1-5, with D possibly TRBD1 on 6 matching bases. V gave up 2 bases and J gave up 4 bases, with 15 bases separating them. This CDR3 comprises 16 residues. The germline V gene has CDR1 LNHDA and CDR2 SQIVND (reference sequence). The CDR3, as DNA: TGTGCCAGTAGTATAAATCCTCGACAGGTGAATCAGCCCCAGCATTTT. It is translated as CASSINPRQVNQPQHF.

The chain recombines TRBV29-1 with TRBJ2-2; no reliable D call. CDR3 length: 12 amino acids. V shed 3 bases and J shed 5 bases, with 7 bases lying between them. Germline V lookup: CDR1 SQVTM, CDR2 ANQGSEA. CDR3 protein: CSVEAPTGELFF. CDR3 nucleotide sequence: TGCAGCGTTGAGGCCCCGACCGGGGAGCTGTTTTTT.

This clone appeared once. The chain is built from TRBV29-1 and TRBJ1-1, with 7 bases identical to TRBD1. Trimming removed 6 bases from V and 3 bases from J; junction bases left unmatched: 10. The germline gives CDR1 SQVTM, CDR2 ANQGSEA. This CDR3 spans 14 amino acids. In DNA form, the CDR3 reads TGCAGCGTGCCATTAGGGGGCGCGGACACTGAAGCTTTCTTT. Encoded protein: CSVPLGGADTEAFF.

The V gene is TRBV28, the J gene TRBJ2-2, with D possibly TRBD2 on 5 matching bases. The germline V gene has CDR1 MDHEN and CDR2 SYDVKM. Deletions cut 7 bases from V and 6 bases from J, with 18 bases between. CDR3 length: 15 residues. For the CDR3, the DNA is TGTGCCAGCACTCCCATGGGAGCAGGACCCGGGGAGCTGTTTTTT. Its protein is CASTPMGAGPGELFF.

The CDR3 reads CASSANRGETQYF. CDR3 nucleotide sequence: TGTGCCAGCAGTGCTAACAGGGGGGAGACCCAGTACTTC. The chain joins TRBV2 to TRBJ2-5; 8 positions agree with TRBD1. Germline CDR1 reads SNHLY; CDR2 reads FYNNEI. This CDR3 has 13 residues. Trimming took 4 bases from V and 5 from J; bases not matched to a gene: 3.

CDR3 coding DNA: TGTGCCAGCACCAGGCAACCTGGGAATGAAAAACTGTTTTTT. Translating gives CASTRQPGNEKLFF. The V call is TRBV2, the J call TRBJ1-4; D gene ambiguous. Per germline, CDR1 SNHLY and CDR2 FYNNEI. Trimming pared 7 bases from V and 5 bases from J, leaving 14 bases between. The CDR3 is 14 residues long. Based on the CDR3 plus reference TRBV2 and TRBJ1-4, the full variable domain is EPEVTQTPSHQVTQMGQEVILRCVPISNHLYFYWYRQILGQKVEFLVSFYNNEISEKSEIFDDQFSVERPDGSNFTLKIRSTKLEDSAMYFCASTRQPGNEKLFFGSGTQLSVL.